The subject of this entry is one TCR beta chain. The antigen is not known. The data stem from a study of blood T cells in healthy people across ages. The second PCR ran roughly 7 to 12 cycles with a sample-barcoded 5' primer and J-beta primers. Via MiXCR, TCRdb re-called the 5' RACE reads, giving one row per CDR3 protein. The profile shows over 600,000 distinct CDR3 sequences, just over 55% of them singletons. Losses at the gene ends were 1 base for V and 7 bases for J; bases not matched to a gene: 16. The CDR3 is made up of 18 amino acids. The germline V gene encodes CDR1 LGHDT and CDR2 YNNKEL (reference sequence). Isolating PBMCs gave at least 6 million of these cells per sample. The amount of total RNA extracted per sample was at least 5 micrograms. Regarding the study as a whole: Roughly linear declines in TCR beta diversity per million T cells occurred with age.

This TCR was recovered from a man in his forties in good health. The V call is TRBV3-1, the J call TRBJ2-4, with TRBD1 identical over 7 bases. Input material: blood. CDR3 DNA sequence: TGTGCCAGCAGCCAAGTGGCTATGGTGGGGGACAGTAGGAACATTCAGTACTTC. Encoded protein: CASSQVAMVGDSRNIQYF.